The T cell receptor beta chain described here comes from a study of cytomegalovirus exposure and HLA in healthy donors. Sequenced by immunoSEQ multiplex PCR; TCRdb stores in-frame clones only, minus some. The data contain about 110,000 clones, less than 90% of them singletons. The CDR3 is made up of 16 amino acids. Trimming cost V 0 bases and J 0 bases, with 9 bases left between them. Germline V gene data show CDR1 as MNHNS and CDR2 as SASEGT. General study results and limits: The TCR clusters that emerged in the first cohort tended, a later analysis found, to co-occur in the approximately 130 validation repertoires. CMV antigen specificity of three CMV-associated chains was confirmed in vitro. Among TCR sequences, most were rare, though some public TCRs appeared in many donors. High specificity and sensitivity for cytomegalovirus status were reported for the classifier.

On this clone: Antigen specificity is unknown.

The rearrangement uses TRBV6-1 and TRBJ1-3; D remains ambiguous. Sequenced: PBMCs. The receptor was derived from a woman under 30 in good health and CMV-seropositive. CDR3 sequence (DNA): TGTGCCAGCAGTGAAGCGGGCAGCCACTCTGGAAACACCATATATTTT. Protein: CASSEAGSHSGNTIYF.